This T cell receptor (beta chain) was recovered during a study of identifying expanded T cells in peripheral blood. General study points: Differentially abundant clones: approximately 1.3 between replicates, 16.4 at approximately 14 days, 19 at four.

Comment on this clone: The antigen is not known.

TCRdb's table, derived via immunoSEQ multiplex PCR, lists solely in-frame clones and lacks some. The sample lists some 90,000 clones; around 86% were seen once. Sequenced: blood. The TCR originated in a person aged 18 to 70 in good health.

This CDR3 reads CASSLELGKRSPLHF. CDR3 DNA sequence: TGTGCCAGCAGCTTAGAGTTGGGGAAACGCTCACCCCTCCACTTT. J is TRBJ1-6 and V is TRBV7-6; D is undetermined. V lost 1 base and J lost 10, with 14 bases in between. The CDR3 spans 15 residues. Germline lookup yields CDR1 SGHVS and CDR2 FNYEAQ.